Below, 15 T cell receptor beta chains from the same sample are listed, as sequenced in a study of blood T cells in healthy people across ages. A sample-barcoded 5' primer and a J-beta primer mix were used in a second PCR of roughly 7 to 12 cycles. TCRdb redid the calling of the 5' RACE reads with MiXCR, one entry per CDR3 protein. The data show about 1.5 million distinct CDR3 sequences, about 42% seen once. The sample taken for sequencing was blood. The receptor source for this set is a young woman in good health.

The rearrangement uses TRBV7-2 and TRBJ2-3; D uncertain. The germline V gene encodes CDR1 SGHTA and CDR2 FQGNSA. Trimming took off 0 bases at V and 5 bases at J, with 15 bases between the two ends. This CDR3 spans 16 amino acids. CDR3 sequence (DNA): TGTGCCAGCAGCTTAGCAAGAACCGTAAGGCAAGATACGCAGTATTTT. Its translation: CASSLARTVRQDTQYF.

The table lists this clonotype with a count of one. One base away lies a much larger clone, so this may be a sequencing read error. The rearrangement links TRBV12-3 or TRBV12-4 to TRBJ2-3, with 9 bases identical to TRBD1. There are 16 residues in the CDR3. Germline trimming cut 7 bases from V and 11 bases from J; bases unmatched to any gene: 19. Here the CDR3 DNA reads TGTGCCAGCATAGAACAGGGGGCAGATAGAGTCGGTATGCAGTATTTT. This translates into CASIEQGADRVGMQYF.

V usage is TRBV20-1 and J usage is TRBJ1-5, with unresolved D. V gave up 5 bases and J gave up 0 bases, with 14 bases separating them. The CDR3 spans 15 residues. Per germline, CDR1 DFQATT and CDR2 SNEGSKA (reference sequence). The CDR3 loop reads CSAPLDTYSNQPQHF. The CDR3 nucleotides read TGCAGTGCTCCTCTCGACACTTATAGCAATCAGCCCCAGCATTTT.

This clonotype was found a few times. V usage is TRBV27 and J usage is TRBJ2-5; 12 nucleotides align to TRBD2. Germline CDR1 is MNHEY and CDR2 is SMNVEV (reference sequence). The J segment lost 4 bases and the V segment lost 7 bases, leaving 7 bases of the junction unmatched. The CDR3 has 15 residues. This CDR3 reads CASNRLAGDRETQYF. CDR3 sequence (DNA): TGTGCCAGCAACCGACTAGCGGGAGACAGAGAGACCCAGTACTTC.

The CDR3 coding sequence is TGTGCCAGCAGCCGTGACGGGGATCTCGGTGATACGCAGTATTTT. It specifies CASSRDGDLGDTQYF. This chain connects TRBV5-5 to TRBJ2-3; TRBD2 is a possible D gene (5 bases). Trimming took 4 bases from V and 6 from J, leaving 18 bases between them. Germline CDR1 and CDR2: SGHKS and YYEKEE (reference sequence). This CDR3 is 15 amino acids long.

The chain joins TRBV5-6 to TRBJ2-1; D gene unclear. The CDR3 is 12 amino acids. CDR1 SGHDT and CDR2 YYEEEE come from the germline V gene. Between the trimmed V and J ends, which lost 4 bases and 5 bases, there was a span of 7 bases. The CDR3 loop reads CASSQYNNEQFF. CDR3 DNA: TGTGCCAGCAGCCAATACAACAATGAGCAGTTCTTC.

The V call is TRBV7-8, the J call TRBJ2-1; 8 bases are a match to TRBD2. CDR1 is SGHVS and CDR2 is FQNEAQ in the germline V gene. With V trimmed by 4 bases and J by 7 bases, 9 bases remained unmatched. The CDR3 contains 15 residues. As DNA, the CDR3 is TGTGCCAGCAGCTCCTCCGGGACTAGAGGGAATGAGCAGTTCTTC. It encodes CASSSSGTRGNEQFF.

This chain links TRBV4-1 with TRBJ2-7, with D possibly TRBD2 on 5 matching bases. The CDR3 is 14 amino acids. Germline-derived CDR1 and CDR2 are MGHRA and YSYEKL. V was cut by 2 bases and J by 4 bases, with 12 bases left in between. CDR3 in amino acids: CASSQPTRGYEQYF. The CDR3 bases are TGCGCCAGCAGCCAACCAACTAGAGGGTACGAGCAGTACTTC.

This clonotype was seen a few times. At one end the junction does not follow the germline gene, possibly because of a read error. The V gene is TRBV12-3 or TRBV12-4, the J gene TRBJ2-1, with no clear D. This CDR3 is built from 12 residues. As DNA, the CDR3 is TGTGCCAGCAGTTTCAGATACAGTGAGCAGTTCTTC. Residues: CASSFRYSEQFF.

Concerning this clonotype: A much larger clone differs by one base, so this may be a read error. V is TRBV20-1 and J is TRBJ2-1; D ambiguous. The CDR3 contains 13 residues. Between the trimmed V and J ends, which lost 8 bases and 4 bases, there was a span of 15 bases. CDR1 and CDR2 from the germline V gene are DFQATT and SNEGSKA (reference sequence). The CDR3: CSTKKRTYNEQFF. CDR3 coding DNA: TGCAGTACTAAAAAAAGGACGTACAATGAGCAGTTCTTC.

The chain employs TRBV20-1 and TRBJ2-1, with 8 bases lining up with TRBD2. Germline CDR1 and CDR2: DFQATT and SNEGSKA (reference sequence). The CDR3 consists of 12 residues. The DNA of the CDR3 is TGCAGAATTAGCGGGGCCTACAATGAGCAGTTCTTC. Protein product: CRISGAYNEQFF.

This clonotype was counted a few times. This chain joins TRBV6-1 and TRBJ2-7; D unclear. Germline CDR1 MNHNS, CDR2 SASEGT. CDR3 size: 13 residues. The ends were cut back, 8 bases at V and 2 bases at J, with 13 bases in the middle. As DNA, the CDR3 is TGTGCCAGCTATTCGGGTAATACCTACGAGCAGTACTTC. Its translation: CASYSGNTYEQYF.

A few counts support this clonotype. J is TRBJ1-1 and V is TRBV7-9; tentative D call: TRBD1 (6 bases). Looked up from germline, CDR1 is SEHNR and CDR2 is FQNEAQ (reference sequence). The CDR3 covers 16 residues. V was pared by 5 bases and J by 4 bases, with 20 bases between. The CDR3 here is CASSPGTHPRGTEAFF. CDR3 coding DNA: TGTGCCAGCAGCCCCGGGACACACCCTAGGGGCACTGAAGCTTTCTTT.

A few counts support this clonotype. The chain uses TRBV6-2 or TRBV6-3 and TRBJ2-7; D possibly uses TRBD1 or TRBD2 (5 bases each). The CDR3 covers 16 residues. The V end was cut by 7 bases, the J end by 3 bases, with 22 bases between. CDR1 and CDR2 from the germline V gene are MNHEY and SVGEGT. The CDR3 DNA is TGTGCCAGCAACCCCGCGACAGCCCAGGGAGACTACGAGCAGTACTTC. It is translated as CASNPATAQGDYEQYF.

V usage is TRBV6-5 and J usage is TRBJ1-1; the D is unclear. CDR1 and CDR2 from the germline V gene are MNHEY and SVGAGI. Trimming removed 7 bases at V and 1 base at J, with 13 bases between. The CDR3 has 14 amino acids. In DNA form, the CDR3 reads TGTGCCAGCATCTTGGTGGCAGGGAACACTGAAGCTTTCTTT. Encoded protein: CASILVAGNTEAFF.